Presented here are 22 T cell receptor beta chains from one specimen sequenced in a study of CD8+ T cells in alopecia areata. RNA was extracted and reverse transcribed into cDNA as the sequencing template. Assay used: immunoSEQ multiplex PCR; TCRdb lists only in-frame clones, some missing. Found here are 180,000 or so clones, about half of them singletons; the top ten hold roughly a tenth. Sample treatment: oral pan-JAK inhibitor, 5-10 mg twice daily. The source material was CD8+ T cells sorted from blood, sampled at week 52, from a patient treated with tofacitinib. These TCRs come from a human donor with alopecia areata.

This clone was counted only a few times. The V call is TRBV7-9, the J call TRBJ2-7; D not resolved. CDR3 length: 15 amino acids. Germline values: CDR1 SEHNR, CDR2 FQNEAQ (reference sequence). The V end was cut by 1 base, the J end by 0 bases, with 10 bases between. DNA of the CDR3: TGTGCCAGCAGCTTAGGGGCAGGACGCTCCTACGAGCAGTACTTC. Its protein product is CASSLGAGRSYEQYF.

This clone was detected only a few times. The chain employs TRBV7-2 and TRBJ1-2; 7 positions agree with TRBD1. There are 15 residues in the CDR3. The V gene's germline CDR1 is SGHTA and CDR2 FQGNSA. The junction had 1 base not matched to a gene; V was cut back by 0 bases and J by 0 bases. The CDR3 sequence is CASSLATGTNYGYTF. The DNA of the CDR3 is TGTGCCAGCAGCTTAGCGACAGGGACTAACTATGGCTACACCTTC.

This clone was recorded a few times. This rearrangement joins TRBV29-1 to TRBJ1-1; D may be TRBD1 (6 bases). CDR1 is SQVTM and CDR2 is ANQGSEA in the germline V gene. V was pared by 5 bases and J by 5 bases, with 12 bases between. The CDR3 length is 12 residues. DNA for the CDR3: TGCAGCGTTCTCTCAGGGGAGACTGAAGCTTTCTTT. This sequence encodes CSVLSGETEAFF.

The J gene is TRBJ2-3, the V gene TRBV2; D might be TRBD2 (6 bases). Trimming took 6 bases from V and 6 from J, leaving 19 bases between them. Germline CDR1 reads SNHLY; CDR2 reads FYNNEI. CDR3 size: 15 residues. The CDR3 reads CASRAGLLQADTQYF. The CDR3 DNA reads TGTGCCAGCAGAGCAGGACTACTACAGGCCGATACGCAGTATTTT.

V is TRBV27 and J is TRBJ2-5; no definite D call. The germline V gene has CDR1 MNHEY and CDR2 SMNVEV (reference sequence). V lost 2 bases and J lost 7, with 5 bases in between. This CDR3 has 11 residues. CDR3: CASSLDGTQYF. In nucleotides, the CDR3 is TGTGCCAGCAGTTTAGACGGGACCCAGTACTTC.

The V call is TRBV11-3, the J call TRBJ2-7, with TRBD1 matching 8 bases. Germline V gene lookup returns CDR1 SGHNT and CDR2 YENEEA. This CDR3 spans 13 amino acids. The junction had 2 bases not matched to a gene; V was cut back by 4 bases and J by 3 bases. The CDR3, as DNA: TGTGCCAGCAGCTACGGACAGGGCTACGAGCAGTACTTC. Translating it yields CASSYGQGYEQYF.

The chain combines TRBV30 with TRBJ2-6; D gene uncertain. Germline values: CDR1 GTSNPN, CDR2 SVGIG (reference sequence). CDR3 length: 14 amino acids. V was cut by 2 bases and J by 0 bases, with 5 bases left in between. This CDR3 is CAWSQPSGANVLTF. In DNA form, the CDR3 reads TGTGCCTGGAGTCAGCCCTCTGGGGCCAACGTCCTGACTTTC.

V is TRBV19 and J is TRBJ2-3, with TRBD2 as a possible D gene (5 bases). The CDR3 is 15 residues long. Germline CDR1 is LNHDA and CDR2 is SQIVND (reference sequence). V was shortened by 4 bases and J by 0 bases, with 11 bases between the two germline ends. CDR3 amino acids: CASSTWTLSTDTQYF. CDR3 bases: TGTGCCAGTAGTACTTGGACTCTTAGCACAGATACGCAGTATTTT.

This chain joins TRBV6-6 and TRBJ2-7, with a possible D match to TRBD1 (6 bases). V lost 2 bases to trimming and J lost 4 bases, with 12 bases between them. Per the germline V gene, CDR1 is MNHNY and CDR2 is SVGAGI (reference sequence). The CDR3 runs 14 residues. In nucleotides, the CDR3 is TGTGCCAGCAGTTACCCGGACAGACTGTACGAGCAGTACTTC. Protein: CASSYPDRLYEQYF.

This clone appeared a single time. The chain joins TRBV11-2 to TRBJ2-1, with 9 bases identical to TRBD2. Germline assignment: CDR1 SGHAT and CDR2 FQNNGV. V shed 4 bases and J 1 base; nucleotides not matched to a gene: 5. This CDR3 is built from 16 residues. The CDR3 protein is CASSSLAGWSYNEQFF. CDR3 in DNA: TGTGCCAGCAGCTCCCTAGCGGGGTGGTCCTACAATGAGCAGTTCTTC.

The chain couples TRBV10-3 to TRBJ2-3, with D possibly called TRBD1 or TRBD2 (5 bases each). Deletions cut 5 bases from V and 3 bases from J, with 12 bases between. Germline assignment: CDR1 ENHRY and CDR2 SYGVKD. The CDR3 runs 14 residues. CDR3 protein: CAISPSEGTDTQYF. DNA of the CDR3: TGTGCCATCAGTCCGAGCGAGGGGACAGATACGCAGTATTTT.

The chain has TRBV27 and TRBJ2-2; no reliable D call. Germline CDR1 is MNHEY and CDR2 is SMNVEV (reference sequence). This CDR3 has 14 amino acids. V lost 5 bases and J lost 6, with 13 bases in between. CDR3 DNA sequence: TGTGCCAGCAGTACATTCGACTCATCCGGGGAGCTGTTTTTT. Translating it yields CASSTFDSSGELFF.

V is TRBV4-3 and J is TRBJ2-1; 12 nucleotides agree with TRBD2. J gave up 9 bases and V 0 bases, and 9 bases lay outside the gene matches. CDR3 size: 17 residues. CDR1 is LGHNA, CDR2 YSLEER, per germline. CDR3 in DNA: TGCGCCAGCAGCCAAGATACTGGACTAGCGGGGTCTGGTGAGCAGTTCTTC. This sequence encodes CASSQDTGLAGSGEQFF.

This clone appeared a few times. J is TRBJ1-6 and V is TRBV27; D is unresolved. CDR1 and CDR2 from the germline V gene are MNHEY and SMNVEV (reference sequence). Trimming removed 7 bases at V and 5 bases at J, with 12 bases between. The CDR3 covers 14 residues. CDR3 DNA sequence: TGTGCCAGCACCCCGGGAGGGCATAATTCACCCCTCCACTTT. Encoded protein: CASTPGGHNSPLHF.

This clone has a handful of counts. The chain joins TRBV5-6 to TRBJ1-1, with D possibly TRBD1 on 5 matching bases. This CDR3 contains 13 residues. The V gene lost 1 base and the J gene lost 3 bases, with 7 bases spanning the gap. In germline, CDR1 is SGHDT, CDR2 YYEEEE. CDR3 residues: CASSLLGDTEAFF. CDR3 nucleotide sequence: TGTGCCAGCAGCTTGCTGGGGGACACTGAAGCTTTCTTT.

The V and J genes are TRBV29-1 and TRBJ1-1; D is undetermined. Per the germline V gene, CDR1 is SQVTM and CDR2 is ANQGSEA. The CDR3 loop spans 14 amino acids. The ends were cut back, 4 bases at V and 0 bases at J, with 12 bases in the middle. As DNA, the CDR3 is TGCAGCGTTGGGTGGGGTACGGTGAACACTGAAGCTTTCTTT. Its translation is CSVGWGTVNTEAFF.

The rearrangement uses TRBV19 and TRBJ1-2; 7 positions match TRBD1. V dropped 8 bases and J dropped 7; count of bases not matched to a gene: 10. Germline V gives CDR1 LNHDA, CDR2 SQIVND (reference sequence). The CDR3 is 13 residues long. DNA of the CDR3: TGTGCCAGTTCCCCAACAGGGGAAGTTGGCTACACCTTC. Its translation: CASSPTGEVGYTF. Looking up the rest from reference TRBV19 and TRBJ1-2 gives the full variable domain: DGGITQSPKYLFRKEGQNVTLSCEQNLNHDAMYWYRQDPGQGLRLIYYSQIVNDFQKGDIAEGYSVSREKKESFPLTVTSAQKNPTAFYLCASSPTGEVGYTFGSGTRLTVV.

The table lists this clone with a count of one. The gene calls are TRBV30 and TRBJ1-4; 7 nucleotides line up with TRBD1. In germline, CDR1 is GTSNPN, CDR2 SVGIG (reference sequence). The CDR3 sequence is 14 residues long. After removal of 3 bases from V and 8 bases from J, the junction contained 9 bases not matched to a gene. CDR3 in amino acids: CAWSEGAGDEKLFF. The CDR3 DNA is TGTGCCTGGAGCGAGGGGGCGGGTGACGAAAAACTGTTTTTT. Full variable domain (outside the CDR3, taken from reference TRBV30 and TRBJ1-4): SQTIHQWPATLVQPVGSPLSLECTVEGTSNPNLYWYRQAAGRGLQLLFYSVGIGQISSEVPQNLSASRPQDRQFILSSKKLLLSDSGFYLCAWSEGAGDEKLFFGSGTQLSVL.

This clone occurred once. This chain joins TRBV6-1 and TRBJ2-7, with D hard to call. CDR3 length equals 13 residues. The V gene lost 4 bases and the J gene lost 0 bases, with 7 bases spanning the gap. Germline V gives CDR1 MNHNS, CDR2 SASEGT. The CDR3 coding sequence is TGTGCCAGCAGTGTTGGGATCTCCTACGAGCAGTACTTC. This gives the protein CASSVGISYEQYF.

The rearrangement links TRBV4-2 to TRBJ2-7; 8 bases fit TRBD2. Germline CDR1 LGHNA, CDR2 YNFKEQ. The junction had 8 bases not matched to a gene; V was cut back by 3 bases and J by 4 bases. The CDR3 runs to 15 residues. The DNA for the CDR3 is TGTGCCAGCAGCCACGGGAGGGGGGCTGGATACGAGCAGTACTTC. This gives the protein CASSHGRGAGYEQYF.

This clone was counted only a few times. The chain links TRBV7-9 to TRBJ1-5; D not resolved. Between the trimmed V and J ends, which lost 2 bases and 5 bases, there was a span of 10 bases. CDR3 length: 14 residues. Germline V lookup: CDR1 SEHNR, CDR2 FQNEAQ (reference sequence). The CDR3 region is CASSLSGKHQPQHF. CDR3 coding DNA: TGTGCCAGCAGCTTATCAGGAAAACATCAGCCCCAGCATTTT.

The chain couples TRBV5-1 to TRBJ2-2, with 8 bases aligning to TRBD1. CDR3 length: 18 residues. CDR1 and CDR2 (germline): SGHRS, YFSETQ. V shed 0 bases, J shed 3 bases, and the junction held 10 bases outside the gene matches. This chain's CDR3 is CASSLADTGQGDTGELFF. In DNA form, the CDR3 reads TGCGCCAGCAGCTTGGCCGATACTGGACAGGGTGACACCGGGGAGCTGTTTTTT.